The source of this T cell receptor beta chain is a study of T cell responses to AZD1222 COVID-19 vaccine. The CDR3 has 12 amino acids. CDR1 SEHNR and CDR2 FQNEAQ come from the germline V gene (reference sequence). Trimming left V 1 base short and J 4 bases short, with 2 bases between. Assay used: immunoSEQ multiplex PCR; TCRdb lists only in-frame clones, some missing. Found here are fewer than 100,000 clones, around 88% of them singletons; the top ten hold 11%. V usage is TRBV7-9 and J usage is TRBJ1-3; no clear D gene. The specimen was peripheral blood, collected 28 days after the second AZD1222 dose. This clonotype originated in an adult who received the AZD1222 COVID-19 vaccine. The CDR3 region is CASSLVGNTIYF. CDR3 in DNA: TGTGCCAGCAGCTTAGTCGGAAACACCATATATTTT.